The next 8 T cell receptor beta chains were all read from a single sample in a study of blood T cell repertoires in COVID-19. The method was immunoSEQ multiplex PCR; TCRdb's version includes in-frame clones alone and lacks a portion of them. The data contain over 90,000 clones, roughly 86% of them seen just once; the ten biggest clones take up around 3%. Sequences were obtained from peripheral blood. The receptors shown here come from a man in his fifties with active or convalescent COVID-19.

This chain links TRBV3-1 (or the pseudogene TRBV3-2) with TRBJ1-2; weak D call: TRBD1 (5 bases). V lost 3 bases, J lost 6 bases, and 5 bases lay in between. This CDR3 is 11 amino acids long. Germline CDR1 and CDR2: LGHDT and YNNKEL (reference sequence). The CDR3 sequence: CASSHRDGYTF. CDR3 sequence (DNA): TGTGCCAGCAGCCACAGGGATGGCTACACCTTC.

This chain joins TRBV27 and TRBJ1-2; TRBD1 agrees at 9 bases. Germline CDR1 MNHEY, CDR2 SMNVEV (reference sequence). The CDR3 extends over 17 amino acids. Germline trimming cut 8 bases from V and 4 bases from J; bases unmatched to any gene: 17. The CDR3 loop is CASLRSGTGKKSYGYTF. The CDR3 DNA reads as TGTGCCAGCCTACGATCCGGGACAGGGAAGAAAAGCTATGGCTACACCTTC.

V gene TRBV10-3 combines with J gene TRBJ1-1; TRBD1 agrees at 8 bases. The CDR3 contains 12 residues. V gave up 8 bases and J gave up 6 bases; unmatched junction bases: 5. Germline assignment: CDR1 ENHRY and CDR2 SYGVKD. The CDR3 reads CAIAGGVAEAFF. CDR3 nucleotides: TGTGCCATCGCAGGGGGCGTCGCTGAAGCTTTCTTT.

This chain uses TRBV27 with TRBJ2-3; 8 positions agree with TRBD2. The CDR3 contains 15 residues. Germline-derived CDR1 and CDR2 are MNHEY and SMNVEV (reference sequence). V was pared by 5 bases and J by 3 bases, with 7 bases of the junction left unmatched. CDR3 in DNA: TGTGCCAGCAGTAAACGGGGACTAGAGACAGATACGCAGTATTTT. This encodes CASSKRGLETDTQYF.

The gene calls are TRBV25-1 and TRBJ1-3; D gene unclear. The CDR3 runs to 15 residues. The germline CDR1 and CDR2 sequences are MGHDK and SYGVNS. Trimming took 3 bases from V and 0 from J, leaving 9 bases between them. The CDR3 DNA reads as TGTGCCAGCAGTGATACGGGTTTCTCTGGAAACACCATATATTTT. It yields the protein CASSDTGFSGNTIYF.

V gene TRBV7-2 combines with J gene TRBJ2-1, with 7 bases matching TRBD1. Germline V lookup: CDR1 SGHTA, CDR2 FQGNSA. V was clipped by 3 bases and J by 6 bases; unmatched bases: 8. The CDR3 is 15 amino acids. The CDR3 loop is CASSLRDRSGNEQFF. The CDR3 region has the DNA TGTGCCAGCAGCTTGAGGGACAGATCGGGCAATGAGCAGTTCTTC.

V and J are TRBV4-3 and TRBJ1-4; D gene unclear. The germline V gene has CDR1 LGHNA and CDR2 YSLEER. The V and J ends lost 1 base and 5 bases respectively, with 11 bases between them. This CDR3 comprises 15 residues. DNA for the CDR3: TGCGCCAGCAGCCAAGTCACCAGGCAAAATGAAAAACTGTTTTTT. Protein product: CASSQVTRQNEKLFF.

J is TRBJ2-7 and V is TRBV20-1; D is uncertain. The CDR3 spans 11 residues. Germline V gene lookup returns CDR1 DFQATT and CDR2 SNEGSKA (reference sequence). Trimming removed 1 base from V and 6 bases from J, with 7 bases in between. The CDR3 reads CSARVLGEQYF. CDR3 sequence (DNA): TGCAGTGCTAGAGTGCTCGGCGAGCAGTACTTC.